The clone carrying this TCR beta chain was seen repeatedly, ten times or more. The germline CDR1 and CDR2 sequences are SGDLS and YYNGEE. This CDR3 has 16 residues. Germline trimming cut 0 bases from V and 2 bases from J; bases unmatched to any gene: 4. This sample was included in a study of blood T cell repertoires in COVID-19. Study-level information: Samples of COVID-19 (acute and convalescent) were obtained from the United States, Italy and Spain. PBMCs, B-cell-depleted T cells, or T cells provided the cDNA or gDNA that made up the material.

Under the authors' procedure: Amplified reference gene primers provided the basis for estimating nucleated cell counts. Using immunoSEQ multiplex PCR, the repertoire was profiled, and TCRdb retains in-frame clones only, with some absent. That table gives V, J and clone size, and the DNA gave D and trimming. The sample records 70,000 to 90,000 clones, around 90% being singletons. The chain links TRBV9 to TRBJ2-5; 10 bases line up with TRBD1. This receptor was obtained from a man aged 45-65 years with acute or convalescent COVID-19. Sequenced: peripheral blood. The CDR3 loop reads CASSVAGQGSQETQYF. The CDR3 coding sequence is TGTGCCAGCAGCGTAGCGGGACAGGGGTCTCAAGAGACCCAGTACTTC.